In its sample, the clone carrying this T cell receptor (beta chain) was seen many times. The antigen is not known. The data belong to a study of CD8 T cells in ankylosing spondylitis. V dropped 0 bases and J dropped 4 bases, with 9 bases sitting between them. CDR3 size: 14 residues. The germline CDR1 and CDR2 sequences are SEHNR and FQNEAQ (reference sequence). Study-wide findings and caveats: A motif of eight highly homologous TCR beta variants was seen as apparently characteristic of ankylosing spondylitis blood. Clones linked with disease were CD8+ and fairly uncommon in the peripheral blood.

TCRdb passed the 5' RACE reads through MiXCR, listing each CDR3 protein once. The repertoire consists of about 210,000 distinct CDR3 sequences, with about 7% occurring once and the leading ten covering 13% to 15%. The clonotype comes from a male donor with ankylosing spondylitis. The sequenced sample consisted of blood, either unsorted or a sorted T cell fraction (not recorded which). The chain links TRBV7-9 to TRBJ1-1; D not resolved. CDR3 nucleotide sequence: TGTGCCAGCAGCTTAGCGGGGTCGGGCACTGAAGCTTTCTTT. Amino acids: CASSLAGSGTEAFF.